These 30 T cell receptor beta chains originate from one sample sequenced in a study of glioma-infiltrating T cells. Amplification of TCR alpha and beta CDR3 regions from RNA used iRepertoire nested multiplex PCR. TCRdb analysed the multiplex PCR reads with MiXCR anew, one entry per CDR3 protein. The sample contains roughly 350,000 distinct CDR3 sequences, 35% to 45% of which appear only once. The sequenced sample consisted of glioma tissue, nonneoplastic brain tissue, or PBMCs (not recorded which). The receptor source for this set is a human donor with low-grade glioma or glioblastoma, undergoing nonglioma brain surgery, or in good health (not recorded which).

CDR3 coding DNA: TGTGCCGCCAGGTTATCCGGGGCCAACGTCCTGACTTTC. Protein sequence: CAARLSGANVLTF. The V gene is TRBV12-3 or TRBV12-4, the J gene TRBJ2-6; D call uncertain. V gave up 11 bases and J gave up 4 bases, with 12 bases separating them. CDR3 length: 13 residues.

Comment on this clonotype: A much larger clonotype is one base distant, so this may be a read error. The CDR3 carries no conserved terminal phenylalanine or tryptophan, so it likely arises from a read error. In DNA form, the CDR3 reads TGTGCCAGCAGTTACTCGAATAAGTGGGGCTACGAGCAGTACCTC. Amino acid sequence: CASSYSNKWGYEQYL. The chain has TRBV6-2 or TRBV6-3 and TRBJ2-7; D gene uncertain. The CDR3 runs 15 residues. CDR1 and CDR2 (germline): MNHEY, SVGEGT. The germline V and J ends were trimmed by 0 bases and 3 bases, with 12 bases remaining between them.

In the case of this clonotype: A junction boundary mismatches the germline segment, possibly from a read error. The chain combines TRBV24-1 with TRBJ2-3; 7 nucleotides agree with TRBD2. This CDR3 is built from 13 residues. Germline V gene lookup returns CDR1 KGHDR and CDR2 SFDVKD. For the CDR3, the DNA is TGTGCCACCAGCGCCGGGGGGTCAGATACGCAGTGTTTT. Protein sequence: CATSAGGSDTQCF.

The chain is built from TRBV29-1 and TRBJ2-3, with D tentatively TRBD1 or TRBD2 (5 bases each). Germline CDR1 SQVTM, CDR2 ANQGSEA. The CDR3 consists of 13 residues. V dropped 6 bases and J dropped 4 bases, with 14 bases sitting between them. In DNA, the CDR3 is TGCAGCGTCGCAGGGATGAGGGCAGATACGCAGTATTTT. Translated, it gives CSVAGMRADTQYF.

Comments on this clonotype: A much larger clone sits a single nucleotide away, making a read error possible. This likely comes from a read error, as the CDR3 has no conserved phenylalanine or tryptophan at its end. This chain connects TRBV6-1 to TRBJ1-5; no firm D call. Germline V CDR1 and CDR2: MNHNS, SASEGT. The V end lost 4 bases, the J end lost 6 bases, and 19 bases lay between the germline ends. CDR3 size: 16 residues. In DNA, the CDR3 is TGTGCCAGCAGTGCGGAGACGTGGACCGCGGGTCAGCCCCAGCATATT. Amino acid sequence: CASSAETWTAGQPQHI.

This clonotype was recorded at least ten times. The chain carries TRBV7-2 and TRBJ1-5, with D perhaps TRBD1 (6 bases). The CDR3 loop spans 14 amino acids. Germline V gene lookup returns CDR1 SGHTA and CDR2 FQGNSA. V was shortened by 5 bases and J by 1 base, with 9 bases between the two germline ends. This CDR3 reads CASSVGGSNQPQHF. CDR3 DNA sequence: TGTGCCAGCAGCGTAGGGGGGAGCAATCAGCCCCAGCATTTT.

This clonotype was counted between two and nine times. The chain recombines TRBV12-3 or TRBV12-4 with TRBJ2-7; 13 bases agree with TRBD2. The CDR3 extends over 15 amino acids. J lost 0 bases, V lost 6 bases, and 2 bases had no gene match. In DNA form, the CDR3 reads TGTGCCAGCAGGGGGACTAGCGGGGACTCCTACGAGCAGTACTTC. Amino acid sequence: CASRGTSGDSYEQYF.

This clonotype has a count of ten or more. The chain employs TRBV27 and TRBJ1-1; D perhaps matches TRBD1 (5 bases). This CDR3 is 13 amino acids long. The germline gives CDR1 MNHEY, CDR2 SMNVEV (reference sequence). The ends were cut back, 1 base at V and 5 bases at J, with 8 bases in the middle. CDR3 protein: CASSLFRGTEAFF. The CDR3 coding sequence is TGTGCCAGCAGTTTATTTCGGGGGACTGAAGCTTTCTTT.

This clonotype appeared many times. This rearrangement joins TRBV20-1 to TRBJ2-1, with D tentatively TRBD1 (6 bases). V was clipped by 5 bases and J by 0 bases, with 11 bases between them. This CDR3 contains 14 residues. Germline CDR1 is DFQATT and CDR2 is SNEGSKA (reference sequence). The CDR3 here is CSARDTSSYNEQFF. CDR3 nucleotide sequence: TGCAGTGCTCGGGACACCAGCTCCTACAATGAGCAGTTCTTC.

Comment on this clonotype: A much larger clone differs by one base, so this may be a read error. The chain is built from TRBV6-9 and TRBJ2-1; D gene ambiguous. The ends were cut back, 3 bases at V and 1 base at J, with 7 bases in the middle. CDR1 and CDR2 from the germline V gene are MNHGY and SVAAGI. The CDR3 is 14 residues long. The CDR3 spells CASSYRRSYNEQFF. Written as DNA, the CDR3 is TGTGCCAGCAGTTACCGGAGATCCTACAATGAGCAGTTCTTC.

Regarding this clonotype: A clone one base away is much larger, so this may be a read error. This sequence joins TRBV28 and TRBJ1-6, with D hard to call. Trimming pared 4 bases from V and 6 bases from J, leaving 13 bases between. The V gene's germline CDR1 is MDHEN and CDR2 SYDVKM. This CDR3 is built from 15 residues. DNA of the CDR3: TGTGCCAGCAGTTCCGCCATCAGTAGTAATTCACCCCTCCACTTT. Translation: CASSSAISSNSPLHF.

The chain recombines TRBV14 with TRBJ2-1; 7 bases agree with TRBD1. J was trimmed by 7 bases and V by 4 bases; bases with no gene match: 10. The CDR3 is 15 amino acids. Germline CDR1 reads SGHDN; CDR2 reads FVKESK. The CDR3 sequence: CASSRTNRGQNEQFF. In DNA form, the CDR3 reads TGTGCCAGCAGCCGAACCAACAGGGGACAAAATGAGCAGTTCTTC.

The chain has TRBV20-1 and TRBJ2-7; D is perhaps TRBD2 (6 bases). The CDR3 is made up of 14 amino acids. Trimming shortened V by 3 bases and J by 3 bases, and 15 bases separated the two germline ends. CDR1 is DFQATT and CDR2 is SNEGSKA in the germline V gene (reference sequence). CDR3 residues: CSASSGTGVYEQYF. The CDR3 DNA reads TGCAGTGCTAGCTCAGGGACTGGCGTCTACGAGCAGTACTTC.

This chain links TRBV4-1 with TRBJ1-1, with 8 bases lining up with TRBD1. V dropped 1 base and J dropped 1; count of bases not matched to a gene: 5. The CDR3 sequence is 16 residues long. Germline V CDR1 and CDR2: MGHRA, YSYEKL. The CDR3 DNA sequence: TGCGCCAGCAGCCAAGTTGGCAGGGGGCCGAACACTGAAGCTTTCTTT. Translating gives CASSQVGRGPNTEAFF.

This clonotype was picked up many times. CDR3 nucleotides: TGTGCCAGCAGAAGGACAGTGAACACCGGGGAGCTGTTTTTT. Amino acid sequence: CASRRTVNTGELFF. The V and J genes are TRBV6-1 and TRBJ2-2, with D perhaps matching TRBD1 (6 bases). Looked up from germline, CDR1 is MNHNS and CDR2 is SASEGT. The CDR3 length is 14 residues. The V gene lost 6 bases and the J gene lost 1 base, with 9 bases spanning the gap.

This clonotype was seen a handful of times. Just one base apart from a much larger clone, this may be a read error. This chain links TRBV6-2 or TRBV6-3 with TRBJ2-3, with no clear D. The germline V gene has CDR1 MNHEY and CDR2 SVGEGT. The V and J ends lost 5 bases and 8 bases respectively, with 11 bases between them. The CDR3 is 12 amino acids. The CDR3 nucleotides read TGTGCCAGCAGTGACTTCGGATTTACGCAGTATTTT. This translates into CASSDFGFTQYF.

The gene calls are TRBV4-1 and TRBJ1-5; D may be TRBD1 (6 bases). V lost 1 base and J 0 bases, leaving 13 bases between the germline ends. The germline CDR1 and CDR2 sequences are MGHRA and YSYEKL. There are 17 residues in the CDR3. DNA for the CDR3: TGCGCCAGCAGCCAAGGTCGGGCCAGGGGTAGCAATCAGCCCCAGCATTTT. Translating it yields CASSQGRARGSNQPQHF.

The chain carries TRBV18 and TRBJ1-1, with 7 bases identical to TRBD1. J gave up 5 bases and V 3 bases, and 6 bases lay outside the gene matches. The CDR3 sequence is 14 residues long. Germline V gene lookup returns CDR1 KGHSH and CDR2 LQKENI. The CDR3: CASSPSPGGTEAFF. The CDR3 nucleotides are TGTGCCAGCTCACCGAGTCCAGGGGGAACTGAAGCTTTCTTT.

Turning to this clonotype: With a much larger clone just one base away, this may be a read error. V gene TRBV20-1 combines with J gene TRBJ2-3; D is undetermined. The CDR3 has 13 residues. Germline V gene sequence: CDR1 DFQATT, CDR2 SNEGSKA (reference sequence). V lost 2 bases and J lost 2, with 8 bases in between. Here the CDR3 reads CSARKWATDTQYF. The CDR3 nucleotides are TGCAGTGCTAGAAAGTGGGCCACAGATACGCAGTATTTT.

A word on this clonotype: A much larger clonotype is one base distant, so this may be a read error. The conserved phenylalanine or tryptophan is not found at the CDR3 terminus, so this likely reflects a read error. The rearrangement links TRBV28 to TRBJ1-1; no clear D. The V end was cut by 7 bases, the J end by 3 bases, with 9 bases between. The CDR3 runs 12 residues. The germline CDR1 and CDR2 sequences are MDHEN and SYDVKM. CDR3: CASNTAYTEAFL. The CDR3 region has the DNA TGTGCCAGCAATACAGCGTACACTGAAGCTTTCCTT.

CDR3 sequence reads: CSSTGGGTDTQYF. The CDR3 DNA is TGCAGCTCAACAGGTGGCGGAACAGATACGCAGTATTTT. The chain employs TRBV29-1 and TRBJ2-3; tentatively, D is TRBD1 (5 bases). CDR3 length: 13 amino acids. Trimming took 8 bases from V and 3 from J, leaving 15 bases between them. CDR1 is SQVTM, CDR2 ANQGSEA, per germline.

There are many counts of this clonotype. The CDR3 region is CASSPMGSSYEQYF. The CDR3 nucleotides read TGTGCCAGCAGTCCGATGGGTTCCTCCTACGAGCAGTACTTC. This chain uses TRBV28 with TRBJ2-7; D is uncertain. Germline V gene data show CDR1 as MDHEN and CDR2 as SYDVKM. The CDR3 consists of 14 residues. V lost 5 bases to trimming and J lost 0 bases, with 11 bases between them.

The table lists this clonotype with a few counts. The rearrangement uses TRBV7-2 and TRBJ2-7; TRBD2 is a possible D gene (6 bases). Germline CDR1 reads SGHTA; CDR2 reads FQGNSA. V was trimmed by 4 bases and J by 2 bases, leaving 15 bases between them. The CDR3 consists of 15 residues. The CDR3 sequence: CASSYSSVTTYEQYF. CDR3 DNA sequence: TGTGCCAGCAGCTACTCTAGCGTAACGACCTACGAGCAGTACTTC.

This rearrangement joins TRBV29-1 to TRBJ2-1; 7 bases are a match to TRBD2. Trimming took 1 base from V and 4 from J; bases not matched to a gene: 1. Looked up from germline, CDR1 is SQVTM and CDR2 is ANQGSEA. The CDR3 is 13 residues long. The CDR3 spells CSVEGEGYNEQFF. In nucleotides, the CDR3 is TGCAGCGTTGAAGGGGAGGGTTACAATGAGCAGTTCTTC.

The V and J genes are TRBV6-5 and TRBJ2-3, with TRBD1 identical over 7 bases. Germline V lookup: CDR1 MNHEY, CDR2 SVGAGI. V lost 6 bases to trimming and J lost 10 bases; unmatched junction nucleotides: 13. There are 14 residues in the CDR3. The CDR3 region has the DNA TGTGCCAGCAGCCCTAGAGGACCGCAGGGGGCGCAGTATTTT. Translated, it gives CASSPRGPQGAQYF.

The count of this clonotype is one. V and J are TRBV27 and TRBJ2-3; a weak D match, TRBD2 (6 bases). The CDR3 totals 14 residues. Germline loops: CDR1 MNHEY, CDR2 SMNVEV (reference sequence). Deletions cut 1 base from V and 5 bases from J, with 10 bases between. The CDR3 region has the DNA TGTGCCAGCAGTTTATGGGGGGTAAGAGATACGCAGTATTTT. Amino acid sequence: CASSLWGVRDTQYF.

The chain recombines TRBV7-9 with TRBJ1-3; possible D gene TRBD1, 5 bases. Germline CDR1 is SEHNR and CDR2 is FQNEAQ (reference sequence). Trimming stripped 5 bases from V and 4 bases from J, with 24 bases between. The CDR3 is made up of 18 amino acids. The CDR3 sequence: CASSPGTRMNFNGNTIYF. The CDR3 DNA reads TGTGCCAGCAGCCCCGGGACGCGGATGAACTTCAACGGAAACACCATATATTTT.

With respect to this clonotype: One junction end disagrees with the germline gene, perhaps due to a read error. The chain couples TRBV7-2 to TRBJ2-1, with 12 bases identical to TRBD2. This CDR3 is 19 amino acids long. Germline V gene sequence: CDR1 SGHTA, CDR2 FQGNSA. The CDR3 sequence is CASSSRSGLAGRPYSEQFF. In DNA form, the CDR3 reads TGTGCCAGCAGCTCTCGAAGCGGACTAGCGGGGCGGCCCTACAGTGAGCAGTTCTTC.

Points on this clonotype: A much larger clone sits a single nucleotide away, making a read error possible. The CDR3 loop reads CARSFSLAGDTQYF. In DNA form, the CDR3 reads TGTGCCAGAAGCTTCAGCCTAGCGGGAGATACGCAGTATTTT. This chain links TRBV7-9 with TRBJ2-3; 8 nucleotides line up with TRBD2. Germline CDR1 and CDR2: SEHNR and FQNEAQ (reference sequence). The CDR3 totals 14 residues.

The chain uses TRBV5-1 and TRBJ1-5; possibly TRBD1 for D (5 bases). The V gene lost 4 bases and the J gene lost 6 bases, with 11 bases spanning the gap. Germline CDR1 is SGHRS and CDR2 is YFSETQ. The CDR3 is 13 amino acids. The CDR3 reads CASSQGSGQPQHF. The CDR3 nucleotides read TGCGCCAGCAGCCAGGGAAGCGGTCAGCCCCAGCATTTT.